The following is a TCR beta chain sequence with its context. This clone's antigen is unknown. The sample holds no much larger clone one base away, and base qualities are not on file. The data were taken from a study of CD8+CD57+ T cells in acquired aplastic anemia listed by TCRdb under 2018. Regarding the research as a whole: Extracted DNA from sorted CD4+ and CD8+ cells averaged around 2.9 ug, ranging from roughly 0.17 to 30 ug.

TCR beta VDJ combination and CDR3 sequence profiling used genomic DNA as the template. An Illumina HiSeq 2000 was the platform used for TCR repertoire sequencing. The paper's processing steps were these. Repertoire assessment relied on Simpson's diversity index, CDR3 size and DJ length profiles, and TRBV/TRBJ rearrangement plots. The most abundant DNA sequence in the deep sequencing data was defined as the immunodominant clone. CDR3 amino acid sequences were screened for sharing across subjects and compared with published repertoires and the VDJdb database. The public reads were reprocessed in TCRdb via fastp at Q25 and MiXCR, keeping in-frame beta chains. CDR3 protein duplicates are merged, each entry listing the most common genes and DNA. These V and J calls derive from TCRdb rather than the authors' analysis. Here the sample has roughly 180,000 distinct CDR3 sequences; 64% occur a single time. The ten largest clones represent under 60% of the sample.

What the study reported, not specific to this receptor: Around 27 CD8+ CDR3 sequences were found in both patients and controls but appeared to be highly expressed in patients and within the immunodominant clones of the patients. CD8+ Simpson's diversity did not differ significantly between patients and healthy controls (P=0.060).

V is clipped by 6 bases and J by 4 bases, and the sequence between their germline boundaries is 10 bases long. The CDR3 starts with the cysteine, ends with the phenylalanine, and has 13 residues. Kept here is only the CDR3 DNA, which spans 39 bases and is read in frame from base 1. From a lookup of the germline V gene (reference sequence), CDR1 and CDR2 are WNHNN and SYGVQD. TCR repertoires of sorted CD4+ and CD8+ blood T cells from severe aplastic anemia patients and healthy subjects were deep-sequenced in the study. Ficoll-Paque density gradient centrifugation was used to isolate peripheral blood mononuclear cells. CD4+ and CD8+ T cells were sorted by FACS or magnetic beads before DNA extraction.

Material for sequencing was sorted CD4+, CD8+, or CD8+CD57+ T cells (not recorded which) from PBMCs. The sequence came from a human donor with severe aplastic anemia or a healthy control (not recorded which). Recombination connected TRBV10-1 to TRBJ2-1, with a tentative D gene TRBD2 over 6 matching bases. The CDR3 corresponds to CASRSGQYNEQFF. The nucleotide sequence reads TGCGCCAGCAGGAGCGGGCAATACAATGAGCAGTTCTTC.